Listed below are T cell receptor beta chains from one sample, sequenced in a study of shared clonotypes between healthy human individuals. Data came from immunoSEQ multiplex PCR; TCRdb stores just in-frame clones and leaves some out. The sample holds some 240,000 clones, 60% to 80% seen once. Sequencing was carried out using memory CD4+ T cells sorted from blood. All receptors come from a man aged 30 to 39 in good health. The CDR3 runs from the conserved cysteine through the conserved F or W.

>TRBV9|TRBJ2-3
CASSVGPGQGTDTQYF
>TRBV27|TRBJ2-3
CASSQRSGTGDRDTQYF
>TRBV7-9|TRBJ2-5
CASSQGETQYF
>TRBV18|TRBJ2-2
CASSLSSGGDTGELFF
>TRBV6-6|TRBJ1-3
CASTDSGNTIYF
>TRBV28|TRBJ1-5
CASSTGPQPQHF
>TRBV6-1|TRBJ2-5
CASSAAGPRQETQYF
>TRBV6-6|TRBJ1-5
CASSRTTGTGQPQHF
>TRBV11-2|TRBJ2-7
CASSFSGGGYEQYF
>TRBV28|TRBJ2-5
CASSQGRPPETQYF
>TRBV14|TRBJ2-7
CASSLGWGSYEQYF
>TRBV23-1|TRBJ2-5
CASTSGPGETQYF
>TRBV29-1|TRBJ2-4
CSVVWTGNIQYF
>TRBV7-2|TRBJ2-7
CASSLEGTSGSHEQYF